This passage covers 11 T cell receptor beta chains from one sample sequenced in a study of OX40 agonist ivuxolimab in advanced cancers. Repertoires were generated with immunoSEQ multiplex PCR, while TCRdb's copy carries only in-frame clones and drops some. The table lists tens of thousands of clones, roughly 89% of them singletons, with 0.85% to 1.2% in the top ten. The source was CD4+ or CD8+ T cells sorted from blood, collected in a trial of the OX40 agonist ivuxolimab. Receptors originate from an adult with an advanced solid tumor such as melanoma, head and neck, liver or kidney cancer.

CDR3 coding DNA: TGCGCCAGCATGTTGGGGGAGACGACTGAAGCTTTCTTT. This translates into CASMLGETTEAFF. This chain links TRBV10-1 with TRBJ1-1; tentatively, D is TRBD1 (5 bases). Trimming took 7 bases from V and 5 from J, leaving 14 bases between them. The CDR3 spans 13 residues. Looked up from germline, CDR1 is WNHNN and CDR2 is SYGVQD (reference sequence).

V is TRBV15 and J is TRBJ1-2; TRBD1 agrees at 10 bases. The CDR3 has 14 amino acids. V shed 3 bases and J 5 bases; nucleotides not matched to a gene: 3. The V gene's germline CDR1 is LNHNV and CDR2 YYDKDF (reference sequence). The chain's CDR3 is CATSRDRGVYGYTF. The CDR3 DNA sequence: TGTGCCACCAGCAGGGACAGGGGGGTTTATGGCTACACCTTC.

This clone was detected once. Here the CDR3 DNA reads TGCGCCAGCAGACCTCCACTGCGAGGCTATGGCTACACCTTC. It translates to CASRPPLRGYGYTF. The chain carries TRBV4-1 and TRBJ1-2; D unclear. This CDR3 is built from 14 residues. In germline, CDR1 is MGHRA, CDR2 YSYEKL. V gave up 6 bases and J gave up 4 bases, with 15 bases separating them.

Only one count was recorded for this clone. The chain uses TRBV6-5 and TRBJ1-3, with D maybe TRBD1 (5 bases). The V gene lost 0 bases and the J gene lost 7 bases, with 16 bases spanning the gap. The V gene's germline CDR1 is MNHEY and CDR2 SVGAGI. The CDR3 contains 16 residues. In nucleotides, the CDR3 is TGTGCCAGCAGTTACTCCTCCGGGACCCAACGGAACACCATATATTTT. As protein: CASSYSSGTQRNTIYF.

This clone was seen a single time. This chain connects TRBV6-5 to TRBJ2-5; D call uncertain. V gave up 7 bases and J gave up 7 bases, with 19 bases separating them. The CDR3 is 14 amino acids. Germline V gene data show CDR1 as MNHEY and CDR2 as SVGAGI. CDR3: CASMESADSGTQYF. The CDR3, as DNA: TGTGCCAGCATGGAGAGTGCCGACTCGGGGACCCAGTACTTC.

The chain carries TRBV7-2 and TRBJ2-2; the D call may be TRBD1 or TRBD2 (5 bases each). Deletions cut 3 bases from V and 6 bases from J, with 8 bases between. CDR1 is SGHTA and CDR2 is FQGNSA in the germline V gene. The CDR3 is 13 residues long. The CDR3 spells CASSFRGAGELFF. The CDR3 coding sequence is TGTGCCAGCAGCTTTAGAGGGGCCGGGGAGCTGTTTTTT. Full variable domain (rest looked up from reference TRBV7-2 and TRBJ2-2): GAGVSQSPSNKVTEKGKDVELRCDPISGHTALYWYRQSLGQGLEFLIYFQGNSAPDKSGLPSDRFSAERTGGSVSTLTIQRTQQEDSAVYLCASSFRGAGELFFGEGSRLTVL.

This chain uses TRBV19 with TRBJ2-1; TRBD2 matches 9 bases. The CDR3 is 16 amino acids. Per germline, CDR1 LNHDA and CDR2 SQIVND (reference sequence). V was clipped by 3 bases and J by 4 bases; unmatched bases: 7. CDR3 nucleotide sequence: TGTGCCAGTAGTATCCAGGCTAGCGGGGTATACAATGAGCAGTTCTTC. Its protein is CASSIQASGVYNEQFF.

This clone was picked up one time. J is TRBJ1-1 and V is TRBV30, with a weak D call TRBD1 (6 bases). The V end was cut by 8 bases, the J end by 0 bases, with 13 bases between. The CDR3 runs to 13 residues. Germline V gives CDR1 GTSNPN, CDR2 SVGIG (reference sequence). CDR3 amino acids: CAGTKAVNTEAFF. In DNA form, the CDR3 reads TGTGCCGGGACAAAAGCGGTGAACACTGAAGCTTTCTTT.

The CDR3 here is CASSQARQGKGGGYTF. The CDR3, as DNA: TGCGCCAGCAGCCAAGCGCGACAGGGTAAAGGGGGTGGCTACACCTTC. This chain connects TRBV4-1 to TRBJ1-2, with 7 bases matching TRBD1. Germline trimming cut 1 base from V and 7 bases from J; bases unmatched to any gene: 12. The germline CDR1 and CDR2 sequences are MGHRA and YSYEKL. The CDR3 runs to 16 residues.

The chain couples TRBV30 to TRBJ1-1; TRBD1 might be the D (6 bases). Germline loops: CDR1 GTSNPN, CDR2 SVGIG (reference sequence). The CDR3 extends over 14 amino acids. The V gene lost 5 bases and the J gene lost 1 base, with 14 bases spanning the gap. The CDR3 region is CAWGSQGSNTEAFF. Written as DNA, the CDR3 is TGTGCCTGGGGGTCTCAGGGGTCGAACACTGAAGCTTTCTTT.

The rearrangement joins TRBV2 to TRBJ2-1; D possibly matches TRBD1 or TRBD2 (5 bases each). The germline V gene encodes CDR1 SNHLY and CDR2 FYNNEI. The CDR3 has 16 amino acids. The V end lost 6 bases, the J end lost 4 bases, and 19 bases lay between the germline ends. The CDR3 loop reads CASRGTDRPPYNEQFF. The CDR3 coding sequence is TGTGCCAGCAGGGGGACCGACAGACCACCTTACAATGAGCAGTTCTTC.